This entry features one T cell receptor beta chain sequence. Original processing notes: How many nucleated cells were present was estimated from reference gene primer amplification. Sequenced by immunoSEQ multiplex PCR; TCRdb stores in-frame clones only, minus some. The D gene and trimming were derived from the DNA, and the V and J assignments and clone size from that table. Here the sample spans approximately 330,000 clones, roughly 86% being singletons. This record comes from a study of blood T cell repertoires in COVID-19. From germline, CDR1 is LNHDA and CDR2 SQIVND (reference sequence). Trimming shortened V by 1 base and J by 9 bases, and 13 bases separated the two germline ends. The CDR3 is 14 amino acids.

The chain carries TRBV19 and TRBJ2-1; possibly TRBD1 for D (5 bases). Sequenced input: PBMCs or T cells enriched from blood (not recorded which). This clonotype was obtained from a woman younger than 45 who had recovered from COVID-19. The CDR3 reads CASSIAGSRGEQFF. In nucleotides, the CDR3 is TGTGCCAGTAGTATAGCGGGCAGTAGGGGTGAGCAGTTCTTC.